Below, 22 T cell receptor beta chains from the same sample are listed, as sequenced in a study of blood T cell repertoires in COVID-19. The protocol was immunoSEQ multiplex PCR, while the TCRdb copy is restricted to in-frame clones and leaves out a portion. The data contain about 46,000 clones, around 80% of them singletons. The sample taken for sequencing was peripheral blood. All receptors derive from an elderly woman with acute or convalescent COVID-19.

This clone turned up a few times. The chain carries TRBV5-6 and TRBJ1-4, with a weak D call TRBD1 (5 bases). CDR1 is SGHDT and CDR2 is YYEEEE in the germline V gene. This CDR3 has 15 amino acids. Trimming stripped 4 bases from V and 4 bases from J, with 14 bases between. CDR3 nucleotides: TGTGCCAGCAGCAGAAAAGACAGCCTTAATGAAAAACTGTTTTTT. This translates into CASSRKDSLNEKLFF.

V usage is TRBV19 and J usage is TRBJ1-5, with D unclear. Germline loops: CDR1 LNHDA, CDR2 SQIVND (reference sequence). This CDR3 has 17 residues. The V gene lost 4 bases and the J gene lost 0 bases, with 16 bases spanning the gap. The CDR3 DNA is TGTGCCAGTAGTACTCAGGCAATGGCCGATAGCAATCAGCCCCAGCATTTT. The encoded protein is CASSTQAMADSNQPQHF.

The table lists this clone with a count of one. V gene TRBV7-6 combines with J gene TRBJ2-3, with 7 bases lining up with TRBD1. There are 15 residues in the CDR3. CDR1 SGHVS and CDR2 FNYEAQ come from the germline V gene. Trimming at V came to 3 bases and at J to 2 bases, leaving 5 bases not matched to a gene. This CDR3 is CASSLPTGTTDTQYF. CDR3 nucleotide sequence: TGTGCCAGCAGCTTGCCGACAGGGACCACAGATACGCAGTATTTT.

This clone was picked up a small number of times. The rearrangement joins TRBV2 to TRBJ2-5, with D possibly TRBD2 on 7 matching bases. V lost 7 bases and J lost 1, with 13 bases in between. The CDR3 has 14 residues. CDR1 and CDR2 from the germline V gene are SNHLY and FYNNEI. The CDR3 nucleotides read TGTGCCAGCAATTCACGGGGGGCCCAAGAGACCCAGTACTTC. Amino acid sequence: CASNSRGAQETQYF.

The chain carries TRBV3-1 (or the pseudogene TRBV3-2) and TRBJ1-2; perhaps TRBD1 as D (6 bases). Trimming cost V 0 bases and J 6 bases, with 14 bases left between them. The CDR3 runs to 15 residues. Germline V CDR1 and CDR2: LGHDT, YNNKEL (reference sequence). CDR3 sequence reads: CASSQDYEQGDGYTF. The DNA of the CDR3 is TGTGCCAGCAGCCAAGATTACGAACAGGGAGATGGCTACACCTTC.

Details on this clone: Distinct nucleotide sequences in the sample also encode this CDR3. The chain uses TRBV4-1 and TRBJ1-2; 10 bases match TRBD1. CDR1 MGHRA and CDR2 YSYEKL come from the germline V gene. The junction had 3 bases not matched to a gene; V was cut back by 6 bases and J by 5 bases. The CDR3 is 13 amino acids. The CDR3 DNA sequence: TGCGCCAGCAGTCTGGGACAGGGGTATGGCTACACCTTC. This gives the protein CASSLGQGYGYTF.

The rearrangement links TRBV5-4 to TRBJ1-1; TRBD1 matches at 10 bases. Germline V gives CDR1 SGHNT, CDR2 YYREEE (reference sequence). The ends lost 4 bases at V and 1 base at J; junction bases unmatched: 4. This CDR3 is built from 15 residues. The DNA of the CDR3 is TGTGCCAGCAGCCTCCGGGACAGGGGGAACACTGAAGCTTTCTTT. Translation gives CASSLRDRGNTEAFF.

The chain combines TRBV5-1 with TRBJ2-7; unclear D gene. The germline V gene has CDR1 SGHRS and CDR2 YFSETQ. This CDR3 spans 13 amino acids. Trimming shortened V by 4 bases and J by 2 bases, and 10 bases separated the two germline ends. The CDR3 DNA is TGCGCCAGCAGCCCTAACCCCCCCTACGAGCAGTACTTC. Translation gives CASSPNPPYEQYF.

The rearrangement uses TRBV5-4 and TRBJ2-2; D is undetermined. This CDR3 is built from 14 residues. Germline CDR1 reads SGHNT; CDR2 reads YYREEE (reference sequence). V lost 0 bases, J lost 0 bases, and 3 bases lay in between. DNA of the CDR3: TGTGCCAGCAGCTTGGACTCGAACACCGGGGAGCTGTTTTTT. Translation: CASSLDSNTGELFF.

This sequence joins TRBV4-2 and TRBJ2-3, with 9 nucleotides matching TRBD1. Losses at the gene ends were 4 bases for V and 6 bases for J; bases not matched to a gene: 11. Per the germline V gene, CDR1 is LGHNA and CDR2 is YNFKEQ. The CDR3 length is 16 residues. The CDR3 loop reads CASSPTGTGKIDTQYF. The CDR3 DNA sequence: TGTGCCAGCAGCCCCACCGGGACAGGGAAGATTGATACGCAGTATTTT.

CDR3 in amino acids: CASSLDGDSNQPQHF. The CDR3 coding sequence is TGCGCCAGCAGCTTGGACGGGGATAGCAATCAGCCCCAGCATTTT. This rearrangement joins TRBV5-1 to TRBJ1-5; D not certain. V was cut by 0 bases and J by 0 bases, with 7 bases left in between. The length of the CDR3 is 15 residues. Germline-derived CDR1 and CDR2 are SGHRS and YFSETQ.

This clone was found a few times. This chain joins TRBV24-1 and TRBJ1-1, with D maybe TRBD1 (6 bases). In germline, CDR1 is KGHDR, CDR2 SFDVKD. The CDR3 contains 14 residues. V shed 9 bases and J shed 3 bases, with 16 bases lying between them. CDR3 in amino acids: CATGGVQGYTEAFF. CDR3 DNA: TGTGCCACCGGGGGCGTTCAGGGGTACACTGAAGCTTTCTTT.

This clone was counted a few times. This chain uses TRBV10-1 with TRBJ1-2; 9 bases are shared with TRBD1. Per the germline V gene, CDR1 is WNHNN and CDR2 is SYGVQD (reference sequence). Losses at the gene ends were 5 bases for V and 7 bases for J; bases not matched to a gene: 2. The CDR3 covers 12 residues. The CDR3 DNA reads TGCGCCAGCAGTCGGGACAGGGTTGGCTACACCTTC. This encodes CASSRDRVGYTF.

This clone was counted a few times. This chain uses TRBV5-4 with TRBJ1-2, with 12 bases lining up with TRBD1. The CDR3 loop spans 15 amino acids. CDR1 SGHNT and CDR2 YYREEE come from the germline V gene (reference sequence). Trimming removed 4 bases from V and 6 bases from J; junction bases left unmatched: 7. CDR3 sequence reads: CASSMGQGARNGYTF. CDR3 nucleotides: TGTGCCAGCAGCATGGGACAGGGGGCACGTAATGGCTACACCTTC.

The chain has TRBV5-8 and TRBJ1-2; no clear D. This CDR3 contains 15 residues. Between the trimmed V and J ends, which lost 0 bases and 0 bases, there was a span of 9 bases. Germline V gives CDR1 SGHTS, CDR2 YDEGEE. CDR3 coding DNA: TGTGCCAGCAGCTTGGGGGCCAACTCTAACTATGGCTACACCTTC. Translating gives CASSLGANSNYGYTF.

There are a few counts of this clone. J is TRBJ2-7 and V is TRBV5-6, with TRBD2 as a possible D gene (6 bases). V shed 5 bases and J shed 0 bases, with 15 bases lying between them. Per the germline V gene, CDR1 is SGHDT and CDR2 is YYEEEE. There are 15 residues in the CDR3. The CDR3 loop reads CASSPGGRLSYEQYF. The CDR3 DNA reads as TGTGCCAGCAGTCCCGGGGGACGGCTCTCCTACGAGCAGTACTTC.

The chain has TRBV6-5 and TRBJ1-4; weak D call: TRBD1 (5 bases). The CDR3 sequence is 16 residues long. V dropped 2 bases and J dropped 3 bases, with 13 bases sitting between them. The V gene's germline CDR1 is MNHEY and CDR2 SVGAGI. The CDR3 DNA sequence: TGTGCCAGCAGTTACAAGGGTTGGGGGGCTAATGAAAAACTGTTTTTT. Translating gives CASSYKGWGANEKLFF.

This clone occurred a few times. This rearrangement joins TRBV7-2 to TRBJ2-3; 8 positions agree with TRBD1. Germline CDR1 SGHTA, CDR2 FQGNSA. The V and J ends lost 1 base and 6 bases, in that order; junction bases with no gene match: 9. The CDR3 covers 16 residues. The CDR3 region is CASSLVDRAKLDTQYF. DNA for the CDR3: TGTGCCAGCAGCTTAGTGGACAGGGCTAAACTTGATACGCAGTATTTT. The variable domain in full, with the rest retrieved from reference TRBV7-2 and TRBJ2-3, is GAGVSQSPSNKVTEKGKDVELRCDPISGHTALYWYRQSLGQGLEFLIYFQGNSAPDKSGLPSDRFSAERTGGSVSTLTIQRTQQEDSAVYLCASSLVDRAKLDTQYFGPGTRLTVL.

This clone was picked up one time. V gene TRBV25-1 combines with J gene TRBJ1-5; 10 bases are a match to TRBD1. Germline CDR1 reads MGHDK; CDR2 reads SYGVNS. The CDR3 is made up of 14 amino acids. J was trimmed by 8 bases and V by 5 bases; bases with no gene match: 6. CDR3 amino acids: CASSSDRGSKPQHF. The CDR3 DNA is TGTGCCAGCAGTTCGGACAGGGGGAGTAAGCCCCAGCATTTT.

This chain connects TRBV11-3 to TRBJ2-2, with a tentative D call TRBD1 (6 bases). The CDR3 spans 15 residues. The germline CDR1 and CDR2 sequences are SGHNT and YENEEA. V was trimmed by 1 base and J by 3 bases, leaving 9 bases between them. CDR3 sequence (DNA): TGTGCCAGCAGCTTAGCTGCAGGGGACACCGGGGAGCTGTTTTTT. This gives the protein CASSLAAGDTGELFF. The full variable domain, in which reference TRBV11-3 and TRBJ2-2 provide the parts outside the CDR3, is EAGVVQSPRYKIIEKKQPVAFWCNPISGHNTLYWYLQNLGQGPELLIRYENEEAVDDSQLPKDRFSAERLKGVDSTLKIQPAELGDSAVYLCASSLAAGDTGELFFGEGSRLTVL.

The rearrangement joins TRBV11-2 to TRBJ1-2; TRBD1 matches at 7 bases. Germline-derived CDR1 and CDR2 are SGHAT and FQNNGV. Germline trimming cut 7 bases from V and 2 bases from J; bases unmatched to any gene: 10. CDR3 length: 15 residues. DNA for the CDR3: TGTGCCAGCACCGTCACAGGGGTGATAAACTATGGCTACACCTTC. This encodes CASTVTGVINYGYTF.

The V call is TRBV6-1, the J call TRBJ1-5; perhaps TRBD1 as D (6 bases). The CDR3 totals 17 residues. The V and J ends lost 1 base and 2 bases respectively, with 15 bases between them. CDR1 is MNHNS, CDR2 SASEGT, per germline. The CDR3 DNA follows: TGTGCCAGCAGTGAAGAACCACAGGGTAAAGGCAATCAGCCCCAGCATTTT. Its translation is CASSEEPQGKGNQPQHF.